This TCR beta chain was observed in a study of blood T cell repertoires in COVID-19. For the study at large: The United States, Italy and Spain were the sources of the acute and convalescent COVID-19 samples. In each case, the material was cDNA or gDNA derived from T cells, B-cell-depleted T cells, or PBMCs.

Per the study methods: Estimates of nucleated cell counts were drawn from the amplification of reference gene primers. The assay was immunoSEQ multiplex PCR, and TCRdb's table has in-frame clones only and misses some. V and J calls and clone size are those listed in that table; D and trimming were worked out from the DNA. The table shows 75,000 to 100,000 clones, with approximately 87% occurring only once. This CDR3 has 17 residues. Germline lookup yields CDR1 SGHDT and CDR2 YYEEEE. V dropped 1 base and J dropped 2; count of bases not matched to a gene: 7. This TCR was recovered from a human donor in a cohort sampled during active COVID-19. J is TRBJ2-1 and V is TRBV5-6, with 9 bases aligning to TRBD2. Sequencing was performed on peripheral blood. The CDR3 here is CASSLTSGRQAYNEQFF. The DNA of the CDR3 is TGTGCCAGCAGCTTGACTAGCGGGCGACAAGCCTACAATGAGCAGTTCTTC.